Listed here is a single T cell receptor beta chain. Treatment described: roughly 19 received Ad26.COV2.S at low or high dose, single or two shots; 5 received placebo; per-sample allocation not given. Specimens were obtained on day 63 following the first vaccine or placebo injection. Generated by immunoSEQ multiplex PCR, the TCRdb table keeps only in-frame clones and is missing some. The data contain 360,000 or so clones, about 88% of them singletons. These data belong to a study of Ad26.COV2.S vaccination and SARS-CoV-2 variants. Germline V gene data show CDR1 as SGHNT and CDR2 as YYREEE (reference sequence). This CDR3 region has 15 residues. Trimming at V came to 4 bases and at J to 2 bases, leaving 6 bases not matched to a gene.

The genes are TRBV5-4 and TRBJ2-5; 9 bases are a match to TRBD1. The TCR was taken from a person aged 18-60 years who received the Ad26.COV2.S COVID-19 vaccine or a placebo. Source: peripheral blood, taken in a trial of Ad26.COV2.S vaccine versus placebo. CDR3 amino acids: CASSAGQGRQETQYF. CDR3 in DNA: TGTGCCAGCAGCGCCGGACAGGGGAGGCAAGAGACCCAGTACTTC.